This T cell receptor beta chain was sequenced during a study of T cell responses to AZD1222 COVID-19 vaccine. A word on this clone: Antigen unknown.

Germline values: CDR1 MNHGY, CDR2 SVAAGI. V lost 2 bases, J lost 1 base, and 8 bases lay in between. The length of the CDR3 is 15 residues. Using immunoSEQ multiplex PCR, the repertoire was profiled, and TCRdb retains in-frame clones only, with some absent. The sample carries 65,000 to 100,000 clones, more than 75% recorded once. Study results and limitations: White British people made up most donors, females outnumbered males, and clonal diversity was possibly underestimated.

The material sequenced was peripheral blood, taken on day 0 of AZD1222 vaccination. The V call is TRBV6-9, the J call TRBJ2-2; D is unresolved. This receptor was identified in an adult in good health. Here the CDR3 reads CASSYRTVNTGELFF. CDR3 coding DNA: TGTGCCAGCAGTTATCGGACGGTGAACACCGGGGAGCTGTTTTTT.